The 27 T cell receptor beta chains below were found in one sample sequenced in a study of molecular identifiers for immune sequencing clone quantification. TCRdb re-called the PCR reads with MiXCR, one entry per CDR3 protein. The data contain 250,000 to 400,000 distinct CDR3 sequences, 20% to 25% of them singletons. The sequenced sample was naive CD8+ T cells from blood, with Jurkat cell RNA spiked in. Subset defined: FACS-sorted CD8+CD4-CCR7+CD45RA+ naive T cells. The receptor source for this set is a human donor in good health. Some libraries in this study had Jurkat cell RNA spiked in.

Ten or more counts support this clonotype. This chain links TRBV4-2 with TRBJ2-7; D unresolved. Per the germline V gene, CDR1 is LGHNA and CDR2 is YNFKEQ. The CDR3 runs 14 residues. Trimming shortened V by 2 bases and J by 3 bases, and 11 bases separated the two germline ends. The CDR3 sequence: CASSQRQENYEQYF. CDR3 coding DNA: TGTGCCAGCAGCCAACGGCAGGAGAACTACGAGCAGTACTTC.

This clonotype was recorded a few times. CDR3 DNA: TGTGCCAGCAGCAAAAGGTGGGACCTACGTGGGCAGTACTTC. It is translated as CASSKRWDLRGQYF. The rearrangement joins TRBV13 to TRBJ2-7; D tentatively fits TRBD1 or TRBD2 (5 bases each). This CDR3 is built from 14 residues. The V end was cut by 5 bases, the J end by 9 bases, with 20 bases between. In germline, CDR1 is PRHDT, CDR2 FYEKMQ (reference sequence).

About this clonotype: This may arise from a read error, as a much more abundant clone is one base away. V is TRBV9 and J is TRBJ2-1, with D possibly called TRBD1 or TRBD2 (5 bases each). The CDR3 has 16 residues. The germline V and J ends were trimmed by 2 bases and 3 bases, with 15 bases remaining between them. Looked up from germline, CDR1 is SGDLS and CDR2 is YYNGEE. CDR3 sequence (DNA): TGTGCCAGCAGCGTCCGTGGACGGGGCCTCTACAATGAGCAGTTCTTC. Protein sequence: CASSVRGRGLYNEQFF.

The V and J genes are TRBV27 and TRBJ2-7; possibly TRBD1 or TRBD2 for D (6 bases each). This CDR3 spans 15 amino acids. V lost 1 base and J 5 bases, leaving 15 bases between the germline ends. Germline V gene sequence: CDR1 MNHEY, CDR2 SMNVEV (reference sequence). CDR3 sequence: CASSLLAAGVDEQYF. Here the CDR3 DNA reads TGTGCCAGCAGTTTATTAGCGGCAGGGGTCGACGAGCAGTACTTC.

This clonotype was detected only once. A much larger clone lies a single base off, so this may be a read error. The V and J genes are TRBV28 and TRBJ2-3; D ambiguous. The germline V gene encodes CDR1 MDHEN and CDR2 SYDVKM. The CDR3 is made up of 11 amino acids. The CDR3 loop reads CASGLSNTQYF. In DNA, the CDR3 is TGTGCCAGCGGTTTGTCAAATACGCAGTATTTT.

In its sample, this clonotype was seen a few times. CDR3 in amino acids: CASSLANPLAGAYNEQFF. As DNA, the CDR3 is TGTGCCAGCAGCTTAGCCAACCCACTAGCGGGAGCCTACAATGAGCAGTTCTTC. This sequence joins TRBV7-6 and TRBJ2-1; 11 bases are a match to TRBD2. CDR3 length: 18 amino acids. V lost 0 bases to trimming and J lost 2 bases; unmatched junction nucleotides: 6. Looked up from germline, CDR1 is SGHVS and CDR2 is FNYEAQ.

The chain links TRBV19 to TRBJ2-2; D is undetermined. Germline-derived CDR1 and CDR2 are LNHDA and SQIVND (reference sequence). Between the trimmed V and J ends, which lost 5 bases and 3 bases, there was a span of 13 bases. The CDR3 sequence is 15 residues long. CDR3 nucleotide sequence: TGTGCCAGTAGTCCGGCTCAGATGGACACCGGGGAGCTGTTTTTT. Translated: CASSPAQMDTGELFF.

V gene TRBV10-3 combines with J gene TRBJ2-7; D possibly corresponds to TRBD1 (6 bases). Looked up from germline, CDR1 is ENHRY and CDR2 is SYGVKD. The CDR3 totals 13 residues. Trimming removed 4 bases at V and 7 bases at J, with 14 bases between. The CDR3 loop reads CAISGPGEGEQYF. CDR3 coding DNA: TGTGCCATCAGTGGTCCAGGGGAAGGTGAGCAGTACTTC.

Only a few counts were recorded for this clonotype. This may come from a read error, since a much larger clone is one base off. This chain joins TRBV5-6 and TRBJ1-5, with 7 bases that match TRBD1. Germline V gene data show CDR1 as SGHDT and CDR2 as YYEEEE. The CDR3 is 17 residues long. The CDR3 nucleotides read TGTGCCAGCAGCTTGGCGCCCGGGACAGAAGAGAATCAGCCCCACCATTTT. Its translation: CASSLAPGTEENQPHHF.

Concerning this clonotype: It may be a read error: a sequence one base away is much more abundant. The rearrangement links TRBV6-1 to TRBJ2-1, with 7 bases fitting TRBD1. V trimming: 6 bases; J trimming: 12 bases; junction bases outside the gene matches: 11. Looked up from germline, CDR1 is MNHNS and CDR2 is SASEGT. This CDR3 spans 13 amino acids. DNA for the CDR3: TGTGCCAGCAGGTATACAGGGACAGATGGGCAGTTCTTC. Its translation is CASRYTGTDGQFF.

As to this clonotype: Being one base from a much bigger clone, this may be a read error. The chain uses TRBV15 and TRBJ1-5; 9 bases agree with TRBD1. The CDR3 is 19 amino acids. Germline CDR1 reads LNHNV; CDR2 reads YYDKDF (reference sequence). V was clipped by 1 base and J by 0 bases; unmatched bases: 10. CDR3 in DNA: TGTGCCACCAGCAGAGGAACAGGGGGCGTAGGCTATAGCAATCAGCCCCAGCATTTT. It translates to CATSRGTGGVGYSNQPQHF.

This clonotype was found many times. V and J are TRBV7-3 and TRBJ2-3, with D perhaps TRBD2 (6 bases). Germline lookup yields CDR1 SGHTA and CDR2 FQGTGA. V lost 2 bases and J lost 0, with 9 bases in between. The CDR3 runs to 15 residues. This CDR3 is CASSLVGTSTDTQYF. In nucleotides, the CDR3 is TGTGCCAGCAGCTTAGTCGGGACTAGCACAGATACGCAGTATTTT. Using reference TRBV7-3 and TRBJ2-3 for the parts outside the CDR3, the full variable domain is GAGVSQTPSNKVTEKGKYVELRCDPISGHTALYWYRQSLGQGPEFLIYFQGTGAADDSGLPNDRFFAVRPEGSVSTLKIQRTERGDSAVYLCASSLVGTSTDTQYFGPGTRLTVL.

This clonotype has at least ten counts. The chain joins TRBV2 to TRBJ2-3, with D possibly TRBD2 on 5 matching bases. There are 11 residues in the CDR3. V was cut by 9 bases and J by 6 bases, with 10 bases left in between. Germline V gene data show CDR1 as SNHLY and CDR2 as FYNNEI. CDR3 sequence: CASDTGDTQYF. The CDR3 DNA follows: TGTGCCAGTGACACGGGGGATACGCAGTATTTT.

This clonotype has ten or more counts. The V call is TRBV9, the J call TRBJ1-4; no clear D gene. The germline V gene has CDR1 SGDLS and CDR2 YYNGEE. This CDR3 has 12 amino acids. Between the trimmed V and J ends, which lost 2 bases and 8 bases, there was a span of 7 bases. In DNA form, the CDR3 reads TGTGCCAGCAGCGTCACTGGGGAAAAACTGTTTTTT. It yields the protein CASSVTGEKLFF. Supplemented by reference TRBV9 and TRBJ1-4, the full variable domain reads DSGVTQTPKHLITATGQRVTLRCSPRSGDLSVYWYQQSLDQGLQFLIQYYNGEERAKGNILERFSAQQFPDLHSELNLSSLELGDSALYFCASSVTGEKLFFGSGTQLSVL.

This clonotype was observed many times. The V gene is TRBV3-1, the J gene TRBJ2-3; perhaps TRBD2 as D (7 bases). Trimming left V 0 bases short and J 5 bases short, with 15 bases between. Per germline, CDR1 LGHDT and CDR2 YNNKEL (reference sequence). The CDR3 totals 16 residues. This CDR3 is CASSQEGGAVGDTQYF. The DNA of the CDR3 is TGTGCCAGCAGCCAAGAGGGGGGGGCCGTCGGAGATACGCAGTATTTT.

In its sample, this clonotype was seen many times. V is TRBV7-2 and J is TRBJ2-3; 13 nucleotides line up with TRBD2. V lost 6 bases, J lost 5 bases, and 14 bases stayed unmatched. CDR1 and CDR2 (germline): SGHTA, FQGNSA. CDR3 length: 18 amino acids. Here the CDR3 DNA reads TGTGCCAGCAGATTCTTCCCTCAGGGACTAGCGGGATTAGATACGCAGTATTTT. It codes for CASRFFPQGLAGLDTQYF.

This clonotype was observed many times. The V and J genes are TRBV15 and TRBJ2-3, with 7 bases matching TRBD1. The CDR3 totals 16 residues. The V gene end was trimmed by 2 bases and the J gene end by 2 bases; junction bases not matched to a gene: 7. Looked up from germline, CDR1 is LNHNV and CDR2 is YYDKDF (reference sequence). The CDR3 is CATSRHNRGFTDTQYF. For the CDR3, the DNA is TGTGCCACCAGCAGACATAACAGGGGATTCACAGATACGCAGTATTTT.

About this clonotype: Being one base from a much bigger clone, this may be a read error. The genes are TRBV5-3 and TRBJ2-3; D is ambiguous. TRBV5-3 falls under the ORF class, with uncertain function. The V and J ends lost 8 bases and 3 bases respectively, with 16 bases between them. The length of the CDR3 is 14 residues. The chain's CDR3 is CASGLEPDTDTQYF. The DNA of the CDR3 is TGTGCCAGCGGCTTGGAGCCAGATACAGATACGCAGTATTTT.

As regards this clonotype: This clone may be a read error of a much larger clone one base away. The CDR3 does not end in the conserved phenylalanine or tryptophan, so this is likely a read error. The V call is TRBV4-3, the J call TRBJ1-1; D is possibly TRBD1 (5 bases). Trimming removed 3 bases at V and 8 bases at J, with 16 bases between. This CDR3 contains 14 residues. Germline values: CDR1 LGHNA, CDR2 YSLEER. CDR3 protein: CASSQALGRGEAFL. The CDR3 nucleotides read TGCGCCAGCAGCCAGGCCCTTGGGCGGGGGGAAGCTTTCCTT.

A remark on this clonotype: One base away lies a much larger clone, so this may be a sequencing read error. The CDR3 ends on some other residue instead of the conserved phenylalanine or tryptophan, so this is likely a read error. The chain has TRBV27 and TRBJ2-7; no firm D call. The germline V gene has CDR1 MNHEY and CDR2 SMNVEV (reference sequence). Trimming took 0 bases from V and 3 from J, leaving 9 bases between them. The CDR3 covers 14 residues. The CDR3 nucleotides read TGTGCCAGCAGTTTATCTTCGACGGGCTACGAGCAGTACCTC. Translation gives CASSLSSTGYEQYL.

The chain combines TRBV10-3 with TRBJ2-3; maybe TRBD2 (7 bases). The CDR3 is 15 amino acids. The V gene lost 2 bases and the J gene lost 3 bases, with 12 bases spanning the gap. Germline values: CDR1 ENHRY, CDR2 SYGVKD. This CDR3 reads CAISEAGATTDTQYF. CDR3 bases: TGTGCCATCAGTGAGGCGGGGGCAACTACAGATACGCAGTATTTT.

This clonotype occurred many times. Written as DNA, the CDR3 is TGTGCCTACTTGATAAACACTGAAGCTTTCTTT. This encodes CAYLINTEAFF. The chain uses TRBV30 and TRBJ1-1; no reliable D call. The CDR3 length is 11 residues. Germline-derived CDR1 and CDR2 are GTSNPN and SVGIG (reference sequence). Between the trimmed V and J ends, which lost 7 bases and 2 bases, there was a span of 8 bases. Full variable domain (outside the CDR3, taken from reference TRBV30 and TRBJ1-1): SQTIHQWPATLVQPVGSPLSLECTVEGTSNPNLYWYRQAAGRGLQLLFYSVGIGQISSEVPQNLSASRPQDRQFILSSKKLLLSDSGFYLCAYLINTEAFFGQGTRLTVV.

This clonotype was counted many times. The CDR3 DNA reads TGTGCCAGCTCAGGGTACGGAGTGAACACTGAAGCTTTCTTT. The encoded protein is CASSGYGVNTEAFF. The rearrangement joins TRBV6-5 to TRBJ1-1; TRBD1 might be the D (5 bases). This CDR3 region has 14 residues. CDR1 is MNHEY, CDR2 SVGAGI, per germline. V gave up 8 bases and J gave up 0 bases, with 13 bases separating them.

This clonotype was observed at least ten times. This chain connects TRBV6-2 or TRBV6-3 to TRBJ1-5; D might be TRBD1 (5 bases). V dropped 4 bases and J dropped 0 bases, with 13 bases sitting between them. Germline CDR1 and CDR2: MNHEY and SVGEGT. CDR3 length equals 16 residues. CDR3 residues: CASSFPTVYSNQPQHF. CDR3 nucleotides: TGTGCCAGCAGTTTCCCGACAGTTTATAGCAATCAGCCCCAGCATTTT.

This clonotype was counted once. At one boundary the junction diverges from the germline segment, which might be a read error. The rearrangement joins TRBV23-1 to TRBJ2-2; possibly TRBD2 for D (5 bases). TRBV23-1 is an ORF, and what it does is uncertain. This CDR3 region has 12 residues. The CDR3: CASTAPTGEPFF. The CDR3, as DNA: TGCGCCAGCACGGCTCCAACCGGGGAGCCGTTTTTT.

The chain links TRBV27 to TRBJ1-1; D might be TRBD1 (6 bases). Germline V lookup: CDR1 MNHEY, CDR2 SMNVEV (reference sequence). With 6 bases removed from V and 0 bases from J, the gap between germline ends came to 11 bases. The CDR3 is 14 amino acids. The CDR3: CASSTGFMNTEAFF. The CDR3 DNA reads TGTGCCAGCAGCACAGGGTTCATGAACACTGAAGCTTTCTTT.

This clonotype has ten or more counts. The CDR3 nucleotides are TGTGCCAGCAGCTCGACAGCCTATAGCAATCAGCCCCAGCATTTT. Translating it yields CASSSTAYSNQPQHF. The rearrangement uses TRBV7-8 and TRBJ1-5; TRBD1 is a possible D gene (5 bases). Trimming left V 4 bases short and J 0 bases short, with 10 bases between. The germline V gene has CDR1 SGHVS and CDR2 FQNEAQ. The CDR3 covers 15 residues.